Presented here are 13 T cell receptor beta chains from one specimen sequenced in a study of CXCR3-negative and CXCR3-positive naive CD8 T cells (dated 2019 in TCRdb). Reads for this sample came from a NextSeq 550. The Human TCR Profiling Kit (MiLaboratory) was used to make UMI-labeled 5' RACE TRB cDNA libraries. TCRdb reprocessed the reads, reporting each CDR3 protein sequence once and no DNA. The sample's table covers about 130,000 distinct CDR3 sequences. 0.59% of the sample is taken by the ten largest. Their recognized antigens are unknown. The study at large found these results: Compared with CXCR3-negative naive cells, CXCR3-positive naive cells had TRB CDR3s with higher hydrophobicity (lower Kidera factor 4), lower energy, and higher strength and volume indices.

The sequencing sample was made of naive CXCR3+ CD8+ T cells from blood. The cell subset or site label for this specimen denotes: CD45RO-CCR7+CD27+CD95- naive CD8+ T cells expressing CXCR3 (TNR3+). The receptors originated from a human donor in good health. Some clones in this sample may be carry-over from other donors' samples.

The V call is TRBV6-5, the J call TRBJ1-1; the D call of TRBD1 rests on TCRdb alone, since no DNA is present to check it. The CDR3 runs 13 residues. The germline gives CDR1 MNHEY, CDR2 SVGAGI. The chain's CDR3 is CASSYSNWGEAFF.

The chain uses TRBV18 and TRBJ2-5; TCRdb names TRBD2, which stays unverified in the absence of DNA. CDR3 length: 14 amino acids. From germline, CDR1 is KGHSH and CDR2 LQKENI. CDR3 in amino acids: CASSPPTGGETQYF.

The gene calls are TRBV7-6 and TRBJ2-7. CDR3 length: 13 residues. Germline CDR1 is SGHVS and CDR2 is FNYEAQ. The CDR3 protein is CASSLNPSYEQYF. Together with reference TRBV7-6 and TRBJ2-7, the CDR3 gives the full variable domain: GAGVSQSPRYKVTKRGQDVALRCDPISGHVSLYWYRQALGQGPEFLTYFNYEAQQDKSGLPNDRFSAERPEGSISTLTIQRTEQRDSAMYRCASSLNPSYEQYFGPGTRLTVT.

This chain joins TRBV28 and TRBJ1-4. The CDR3 is made up of 12 amino acids. Germline CDR1 MDHEN, CDR2 SYDVKM. The CDR3 protein is CASSGPNEKLFF. The full variable domain, its missing parts supplied by reference TRBV28 and TRBJ1-4, is DVKVTQSSRYLVKRTGEKVFLECVQDMDHENMFWYRQDPGLGLRLIYFSYDVKMKEKGDIPEGYSVSREKKERFSLILESASTNQTSMYLCASSGPNEKLFFGSGTQLSVL.

V gene TRBV3-1 combines with J gene TRBJ2-3; TCRdb's D gene call, TRBD2, goes unchecked for lack of DNA. The CDR3 has 18 amino acids. Germline values: CDR1 LGHDT, CDR2 YNNKEL (reference sequence). CDR3 residues: CASSQASGASGSTDTQYF.

The chain combines TRBV7-2 with TRBJ2-7; TCRdb calls TRBD1, which cannot be checked without DNA. The CDR3 extends over 17 amino acids. Per germline, CDR1 SGHTA and CDR2 FQGNSA. The CDR3 region is CASSLGEGRDTEYEQYF.

The rearrangement uses TRBV20-1 and TRBJ2-1; TCRdb's D gene call, TRBD2, goes unchecked for lack of DNA. The CDR3 runs to 16 residues. The germline CDR1 and CDR2 sequences are DFQATT and SNEGSKA (reference sequence). CDR3 amino acids: CSARGGSGGAMSEQFF.

V is TRBV4-3 and J is TRBJ2-1; no DNA is available, so the TRBD1 call from TCRdb remains unchecked. The CDR3 consists of 15 residues. Germline CDR1 is LGHNA and CDR2 is YSLEER. CDR3 loop: CASRPGRSSYNEQFF.

The rearrangement joins TRBV30 to TRBJ1-1; TCRdb proposes TRBD1, but this gene call is untestable without DNA. This CDR3 spans 14 amino acids. Germline lookup yields CDR1 GTSNPN and CDR2 SVGIG (reference sequence). This CDR3 reads CAWAWTGGNTEAFF.

V and J are TRBV7-9 and TRBJ2-7; TCRdb's D call of TRBD1 is untestable without DNA. The germline CDR1 and CDR2 sequences are SEHNR and FQNEAQ (reference sequence). This CDR3 has 13 residues. The CDR3 loop is CASSLDRPYEQYF.

The chain couples TRBV29-1 to TRBJ2-7; no DNA is available, so the TRBD1 call from TCRdb remains unchecked. CDR1 and CDR2 from the germline V gene are SQVTM and ANQGSEA. The CDR3 runs 13 residues. CDR3 sequence reads: CSAILGQGYEQYF.

This chain connects TRBV4-3 to TRBJ2-6; TCRdb's D call of TRBD1 is untestable without DNA. The CDR3 is 16 amino acids. Germline CDR1 and CDR2: LGHNA and YSLEER. This chain's CDR3 is CASSQGDRGGPNVLTF.

This chain connects TRBV5-1 to TRBJ2-7; without DNA, the TCRdb call of TRBD1 cannot be checked. This CDR3 has 16 amino acids. From germline, CDR1 is SGHRS and CDR2 YFSETQ. The CDR3 reads CASSWTPDKDTYEQYF.